A single sample gave rise to the 7 T cell receptor beta chains below, sequenced in a study of T cells in localized non-small cell lung cancer. TCRdb's copy holds only in-frame clones and misses some; the assay was immunoSEQ multiplex PCR. The sample has about 36,000 clones; more than 80% are singletons. Specimen: peripheral blood, collected before any cancer treatment. The receptors originated from a female donor over 55 with stage I lung adenocarcinoma.

The V call is TRBV6-1, the J call TRBJ1-3; possibly TRBD1 for D (5 bases). V was cut by 7 bases and J by 0 bases, with 7 bases left in between. The germline V gene encodes CDR1 MNHNS and CDR2 SASEGT. The CDR3 covers 13 residues. The CDR3 bases are TGTGCCAGCACGACAGACTCTGGAAACACCATATATTTT. Its translation is CASTTDSGNTIYF.

V and J are TRBV5-6 and TRBJ1-2; 10 bases are a match to TRBD1. Germline trimming cut 4 bases from V and 5 bases from J; bases unmatched to any gene: 8. The germline gives CDR1 SGHDT, CDR2 YYEEEE. This CDR3 spans 15 amino acids. The CDR3 sequence: CASSPWGTGEYGYTF. CDR3 bases: TGTGCCAGCAGCCCATGGGGGACAGGGGAATATGGCTACACCTTC.

The chain carries TRBV4-1 and TRBJ1-2; 10 bases line up with TRBD1. Trimming at V came to 3 bases and at J to 6 bases, leaving 16 bases not matched to a gene. The CDR3 covers 18 residues. Looked up from germline, CDR1 is MGHRA and CDR2 is YSYEKL. CDR3 nucleotides: TGCGCCAGCAGCCATACCGGAGGGACAGGGGATTTCGGAAATGGCTACACCTTC. This encodes CASSHTGGTGDFGNGYTF.

This chain connects TRBV27 to TRBJ1-2; possibly TRBD1 for D (5 bases). CDR1 and CDR2 from the germline V gene are MNHEY and SMNVEV (reference sequence). Between the trimmed V and J ends, which lost 6 bases and 2 bases, there was a span of 16 bases. There are 15 residues in the CDR3. CDR3 residues: CASSPRAVVNYGYTF. The CDR3 DNA reads as TGTGCCAGCAGCCCCAGGGCCGTTGTAAACTATGGCTACACCTTC.

This rearrangement joins TRBV19 to TRBJ2-1; tentatively, D is TRBD2 (6 bases). The CDR3 has 20 amino acids. Trimming took 4 bases from V and 0 from J, leaving 25 bases between them. The V gene's germline CDR1 is LNHDA and CDR2 SQIVND (reference sequence). The DNA of the CDR3 is TGTGCCAGTAGTAGTAGACGGGGGAGCAGAAACCAGAGCTCCTACAATGAGCAGTTCTTC. Translation: CASSSRRGSRNQSSYNEQFF.

This clone appeared a few times. This chain connects TRBV6-4 to TRBJ1-1, with TRBD1 matching 8 bases. The V gene end was trimmed by 6 bases and the J gene end by 4 bases; junction bases not matched to a gene: 10. This CDR3 contains 15 residues. From germline, CDR1 is MRHNA and CDR2 SNTAGT. The CDR3 spells CASREDREEVTEAFF. CDR3 coding DNA: TGTGCCAGCAGGGAGGACAGGGAGGAGGTCACTGAAGCTTTCTTT.

The sample holds one count of this clone. The V call is TRBV7-3, the J call TRBJ2-2, with 8 bases matching TRBD1. The V segment lost 8 bases and the J segment 1 base; nucleotides outside the gene matches: 15. The CDR3 extends over 18 amino acids. CDR1 SGHTA and CDR2 FQGTGA come from the germline V gene. CDR3 region: CASANPGTGLLNTGELFF. The DNA of the CDR3 is TGTGCCAGCGCAAATCCTGGGACAGGACTTCTGAACACCGGGGAGCTGTTTTTT.